This TCR beta chain is from a study of T cells in Graves' hyperthyroidism and ophthalmopathy. Study-level findings and limits: From stable hyperthyroidism, ophthalmopathy was set apart by a 13 V-J model.

Researchers took RNA transcripts and amplified the TCR beta CDR3 regions from them. Initially, a first-round RT-PCR of the TCR CDR3 employed the HTBI primer set. TCRdb reprocessed the multiplex PCR reads with MiXCR, giving one entry per CDR3 protein. Found here are 500,000 to 650,000 distinct CDR3 sequences, nearly 20% of them singletons; the top ten hold about 50%. In the case of this clonotype: Its target is not known.

The V gene end was trimmed by 4 bases and the J gene end by 5 bases; junction bases not matched to a gene: 9. Germline-derived CDR1 and CDR2 are MGHRA and YSYEKL. This CDR3 region has 16 residues. PBMCs stemmed from around 10 ml fresh peripheral blood. The origin of this receptor is a man aged 40-50 years with Graves' ophthalmopathy. V usage is TRBV4-1 and J usage is TRBJ2-5, with TRBD2 matching 11 bases. The sequenced sample consisted of blood. The DNA of the CDR3 is TGCGCCAGCAGCCTTCTCGGACTAGCGGGTAGGGAGACCCAGTACTTC. Translated: CASSLLGLAGRETQYF.